This T cell receptor beta chain emerged from a study of vaccination effects on CD4 cells after COVID-19. Notes on this clone: Its antigen is not identified.

Study-wide results and limits: Only 1 of 255 vaccine-induced clones from healthy vaccinees cross-reacted with common cold coronaviruses.

Repertoires were generated with immunoSEQ multiplex PCR, while TCRdb's copy carries only in-frame clones and drops some. The table lists 25,000 to 40,000 clones, more than 75% of them singletons. This CDR3 contains 13 residues. V was shortened by 2 bases and J by 4 bases, with 8 bases between the two germline ends. Germline V gene data show CDR1 as SGHTA and CDR2 as FQGNSA. Antigen-specific CD4+ T cells were first expanded with viral peptide pools by the ViraFEST assay and only then sequenced. Following culture for approximately 11 days, CD4+ T cells were isolated. Participants got two doses of BNT162b2 or mRNA-1273 vaccine.

This chain links TRBV7-2 with TRBJ1-1; unclear D gene. This receptor was identified in a human donor who received a COVID-19 vaccine. Some clones in this sample may be carry-over from other donors' samples. Sequencing was performed on CD4+ T cells from PBMCs cultured with HCoV-NL63 spike peptides, taken after COVID-19 vaccination. CDR3 in DNA: TGTGCCAGCAGCTTAAGGATCTCCACTGAAGCTTTCTTT. Translated, it gives CASSLRISTEAFF. The entire variable domain, with the rest obtained from reference TRBV7-2 and TRBJ1-1, is as follows: GAGVSQSPSNKVTEKGKDVELRCDPISGHTALYWYRQSLGQGLEFLIYFQGNSAPDKSGLPSDRFSAERTGGSVSTLTIQRTQQEDSAVYLCASSLRISTEAFFGQGTRLTVV.